Listed below are T cell receptor beta chains from one sample, sequenced in a study of shared clonotypes between healthy human individuals. Data came from immunoSEQ multiplex PCR; TCRdb stores just in-frame clones and leaves some out. The table records approximately 980,000 clones, over 60% of them present only once. Sequencing input: memory CD4+ T cells sorted from blood. Receptor source: a man between 18 and 29 years old in good health. CDR3s include the opening cysteine and the closing phenylalanine or tryptophan. D genes are given only for firm matches. A clone size is listed for some rows: how often the clone was seen (once, few, many), or a class if it is expanded.

clone_size	v_call	d_call	j_call	cdr3_aa	cdr3_nt
.	TRBV4-2	TRBD2	TRBJ2-1	CASSQVGSGGATYNEQFF	TGTGCCAGCAGCCAAGTGGGTAGCGGGGGGGCCACCTACAATGAGCAGTTCTTC
.	TRBV2	TRBD1	TRBJ1-4	CASSGQGVEKLFF	TGTGCCAGCAGTGGGCAGGGGGTTGAAAAACTGTTTTTT
.	TRBV9	.	TRBJ2-5	CASSERGQGQETQYF	TGTGCCAGCAGCGAAAGGGGCCAAGGACAAGAGACCCAGTACTTC
.	TRBV14	.	TRBJ2-3	CASSQQTGFTQYF	TGTGCCAGCAGCCAACAAACAGGGTTCACGCAGTATTTT
.	TRBV5-4	TRBD1	TRBJ2-1	CASSPGQGAHNEQFF	TGTGCCAGCAGCCCGGGACAGGGTGCACACAATGAGCAGTTCTTC
.	TRBV5-4	.	TRBJ2-7	CASSLGGPSVHEQYF	TGTGCCAGCAGCTTGGGAGGACCCAGCGTTCATGAGCAGTACTTC
.	TRBV7-2	.	TRBJ2-7	CASSLVAAGYEQYF	TGTGCCAGCAGCTTAGTTGCTGCAGGCTACGAGCAGTACTTC
.	TRBV5-6	.	TRBJ2-1	CASRLGQISYNEQFF	TGTGCCAGCAGACTTGGACAGATCTCCTACAATGAGCAGTTCTTC
few	TRBV7-6	TRBD2	TRBJ2-2	CASSQAPPSGGLGELFF	TGTGCCAGCAGCCAAGCCCCACCTAGCGGGGGGCTGGGGGAGCTGTTTTTT
.	TRBV27	TRBD1	TRBJ2-7	CASSLGQGGTYEQYF	TGTGCCAGCAGTTTGGGACAGGGAGGGACCTACGAGCAGTACTTC
few	TRBV2	TRBD1	TRBJ2-2	CASRPYPGQGSTGELFF	TGTGCCAGCAGACCATACCCTGGACAGGGGAGCACCGGGGAGCTGTTTTTT
.	TRBV5-1	TRBD2	TRBJ2-2	CASSYQLAGGSNTGELFF	TGCGCCAGCAGCTACCAACTAGCGGGAGGATCGAACACCGGGGAGCTGTTTTTT
.	TRBV5-6	TRBD1	TRBJ2-1	CASSFGQVTYNEQFF	TGTGCCAGCAGCTTCGGACAGGTTACCTACAATGAGCAGTTCTTC
.	TRBV11-2	.	TRBJ2-3	CASSFRGDTQYF	TGTGCCAGCAGCTTTCGCGGGGATACGCAGTATTTT
.	TRBV11-2	.	TRBJ1-4	CASSWQQGSEKLFF	TGTGCCAGCAGCTGGCAACAGGGTTCTGAAAAACTGTTTTTT
many	TRBV27	.	TRBJ2-3	CASSLLGEDTDTQYF	TGTGCCAGCAGTTTATTAGGAGAAGACACAGATACGCAGTATTTT
.	TRBV7-9	.	TRBJ1-2	CASSRTELYGYTF	TGTGCCAGCAGCCGGACAGAGCTCTATGGCTACACCTTC
.	TRBV11-2	.	TRBJ2-2	CASSPVVLSGSTGELFF	TGTGCCAGCAGCCCCGTAGTTTTGTCCGGGAGCACCGGGGAGCTGTTTTTT
.	TRBV6-5	TRBD1	TRBJ1-2	CASRRGTGEPGYTF	TGTGCCAGCAGACGCGGGACAGGGGAACCGGGCTACACCTTC
.	TRBV7-2	TRBD2	TRBJ2-7	CASSLARASGVSSYEQYF	TGTGCCAGCAGCTTAGCGCGGGCTAGCGGGGTAAGCTCCTACGAGCAGTACTTC
.	TRBV21-1	.	TRBJ2-3	CASSPGQAYTQYF	TGTGCCAGCAGCCCCGGACAGGCTTATACGCAGTATTTT
few	TRBV6-5	TRBD1	TRBJ1-4	CASTGQGGKLFF	TGTGCCAGCACCGGACAGGGTGGGAAACTGTTTTTT
.	TRBV5-4	TRBD1	TRBJ1-2	CASSFSGGARGYTF	TGTGCCAGCAGCTTTTCAGGGGGCGCACGGGGCTACACCTTC
few	TRBV5-5	.	TRBJ1-5	CASSFGPGNPPQHF	.